Below, 5 T cell receptor beta chains from the same sample are listed, as sequenced in a study of blood T cell repertoires in COVID-19. Produced via immunoSEQ multiplex PCR; TCRdb's table is partial and in-frame only. This table has 200,000 to 250,000 clones, roughly 90% appearing once. The sample comprised peripheral blood. These receptors were collected from a woman aged 55 to 70 with acute or convalescent COVID-19.

The chain employs TRBV18 and TRBJ2-7, with 7 bases fitting TRBD1. Losses at the gene ends were 3 bases for V and 6 bases for J; bases not matched to a gene: 5. This CDR3 comprises 13 residues. The germline V gene has CDR1 KGHSH and CDR2 LQKENI. In DNA, the CDR3 is TGTGCCAGCTCACCCGGGGACAGAGGCGAGCAGTACTTC. Translation: CASSPGDRGEQYF.

J is TRBJ1-2 and V is TRBV7-9; 7 nucleotides match TRBD1. V gave up 1 base and J gave up 7 bases; unmatched junction bases: 6. Germline CDR1 and CDR2: SEHNR and FQNEAQ (reference sequence). The CDR3 runs 14 residues. DNA of the CDR3: TGTGCCAGCAGCTTAGAGGGGGCGGGACGTGGCTACACCTTC. Translation gives CASSLEGAGRGYTF.

The chain's CDR3 is CATSRGGLAGQETQYF. CDR3 nucleotides: TGTGCCACCAGCAGAGGAGGTCTGGCGGGACAAGAGACCCAGTACTTC. The rearrangement links TRBV15 to TRBJ2-5, with D tentatively TRBD2 (6 bases). The germline gives CDR1 LNHNV, CDR2 YYDKDF (reference sequence). This CDR3 contains 16 residues. Trimming shortened V by 1 base and J by 2 bases, and 14 bases separated the two germline ends.

The V and J genes are TRBV4-2 and TRBJ1-2; D uncertain. Germline V CDR1 and CDR2: LGHNA, YNFKEQ. This CDR3 has 15 residues. The germline V and J ends were trimmed by 4 bases and 2 bases, with 14 bases remaining between them. The CDR3 DNA follows: TGTGCCAGCAGCCCCCGCGAGTCGGGGAACTATGGCTACACCTTC. It encodes CASSPRESGNYGYTF.

The genes are TRBV27 and TRBJ2-2; 8 bases match TRBD2. Germline CDR1 and CDR2: MNHEY and SMNVEV (reference sequence). The CDR3 is made up of 16 amino acids. The V and J ends lost 7 bases and 1 base, in that order; junction bases with no gene match: 8. The CDR3 coding sequence is TGTGCCAGCAATAGCGGGGTTCGACGGAACACCGGGGAGCTGTTTTTT. Translating it yields CASNSGVRRNTGELFF.